These 32 T cell receptor beta chains originate from one sample sequenced in a study of blood T cell repertoires in COVID-19 (dated by TCRdb to about 2020). The library was prepared using the immunoSEQ multiplex PCR assay. Entries here come from immuneACCESS through TCRdb and include only in-frame sequences with V and J called. Some clones fail to appear in such tables; in the studies checked, an unresolved V gene covers under half of the shortfall, and the cause of the remainder is unknown. The sample table records approximately 410,000 clones; just over 85% of these occur just once. Jointly, the top ten make up under 1.5% of the sample. The sample comprised peripheral blood. The receptors here all came from a woman under 40 with active or convalescent COVID-19.

This sequence joins TRBV11-2 and TRBJ2-2, with 13 bases that match TRBD2. V shed 4 bases, J shed 4 bases, and the junction held 3 bases outside the gene matches. Germline CDR1 SGHAT, CDR2 FQNNGV. The CDR3 spans 16 residues. CDR3 in DNA: TGTGCCAGCAGCTACAGACTAGCGGGAGGCACCGGGGAGCTGTTTTTT. It translates to CASSYRLAGGTGELFF.

Worth noting for this clone: Other DNA sequences within the sample encode an identical CDR3. V is TRBV11-2 and J is TRBJ2-5; 14 nucleotides line up with TRBD2. J gave up 6 bases and V 6 bases, and 6 bases lay outside the gene matches. Germline V lookup: CDR1 SGHAT, CDR2 FQNNGV. The CDR3 length is 15 residues. The CDR3 loop reads CASSPGLAGGQTQYF. The CDR3, as DNA: TGTGCCAGCAGTCCCGGACTAGCGGGGGGCCAGACCCAGTACTTC.

J is TRBJ2-1 and V is TRBV19; D is possibly TRBD1 (5 bases). V lost 5 bases to trimming and J lost 2 bases, with 19 bases between them. The CDR3 has 17 amino acids. CDR1 and CDR2 from the germline V gene are LNHDA and SQIVND (reference sequence). The CDR3 coding sequence is TGTGCCAGTAGTCCTCTCGTGGACATTCTGCCCTACAATGAGCAGTTCTTC. Its translation is CASSPLVDILPYNEQFF.

The chain combines TRBV19 with TRBJ1-3; no clear D. With 10 bases removed from V and 0 bases from J, the gap between germline ends came to 13 bases. The germline V gene has CDR1 LNHDA and CDR2 SQIVND (reference sequence). CDR3 length: 14 residues. In nucleotides, the CDR3 is TGTGCCACGTCGTCCCCGTCCTCTGGAAACACCATATATTTT. It translates to CATSSPSSGNTIYF.

Concerning this clone: The same CDR3 arises from other DNA sequences in this sample as well. The chain combines TRBV19 with TRBJ1-2; no definite D call. V was clipped by 5 bases and J by 1 base, with 11 bases between them. The CDR3 extends over 14 amino acids. Looked up from germline, CDR1 is LNHDA and CDR2 is SQIVND (reference sequence). As DNA, the CDR3 is TGTGCCAGTAGTGAGGGTCAAGGTAACTATGGCTACACCTTC. It yields the protein CASSEGQGNYGYTF. Looking up the rest from reference TRBV19 and TRBJ1-2 gives the full variable domain: DGGITQSPKYLFRKEGQNVTLSCEQNLNHDAMYWYRQDPGQGLRLIYYSQIVNDFQKGDIAEGYSVSREKKESFPLTVTSAQKNPTAFYLCASSEGQGNYGYTFGSGTRLTVV.

The genes are TRBV7-2 and TRBJ1-3; D possibly corresponds to TRBD1 (6 bases). In germline, CDR1 is SGHTA, CDR2 FQGNSA. Trimming left V 5 bases short and J 4 bases short, with 15 bases between. The length of the CDR3 is 15 residues. This CDR3 is CASSAAPGTGNTIYF. The CDR3 DNA reads as TGTGCCAGCAGCGCCGCCCCCGGGACAGGAAACACCATATATTTT.

This clone has just a few counts. This chain uses TRBV5-4 with TRBJ2-2; D gene uncertain. V was cut by 0 bases and J by 0 bases, with 6 bases left in between. The length of the CDR3 is 15 residues. Germline V gene sequence: CDR1 SGHNT, CDR2 YYREEE (reference sequence). DNA for the CDR3: TGTGCCAGCAGCTTGGTACTTGCGAACACCGGGGAGCTGTTTTTT. Amino acid sequence: CASSLVLANTGELFF.

The V and J genes are TRBV2 and TRBJ2-1; D is perhaps TRBD1 (5 bases). From germline, CDR1 is SNHLY and CDR2 FYNNEI. CDR3 length: 15 residues. V was trimmed by 2 bases and J by 0 bases, leaving 8 bases between them. The CDR3 bases are TGTGCCAGCAGTGAACAGGGCGGCTCCTACAATGAGCAGTTCTTC. Encoded protein: CASSEQGGSYNEQFF.

The chain has TRBV15 and TRBJ1-1, with 7 nucleotides matching TRBD1. This CDR3 contains 12 residues. CDR1 and CDR2 (germline): LNHNV, YYDKDF (reference sequence). V was pared by 6 bases and J by 3 bases, with 1 base of the junction left unmatched. The CDR3 DNA reads as TGTGCCACCAGACAGGGGCACACTGAAGCTTTCTTT. Encoded protein: CATRQGHTEAFF.

This clone appeared a few times. This rearrangement joins TRBV19 to TRBJ2-1; a possible D gene is TRBD2 (6 bases). V was trimmed by 5 bases and J by 3 bases, leaving 11 bases between them. The CDR3 runs 14 residues. Per germline, CDR1 LNHDA and CDR2 SQIVND (reference sequence). The CDR3 DNA reads as TGTGCCAGTAGTCCAACGGGAGTCTACAATGAGCAGTTCTTC. Protein product: CASSPTGVYNEQFF.

The rearrangement uses TRBV19 and TRBJ1-1, with D hard to call. Germline V lookup: CDR1 LNHDA, CDR2 SQIVND (reference sequence). Trimming removed 7 bases at V and 4 bases at J, with 13 bases between. This CDR3 spans 13 amino acids. CDR3 sequence reads: CASKERVGTEAFF. The CDR3 nucleotides are TGTGCCAGTAAAGAAAGAGTCGGCACTGAAGCTTTCTTT.

The chain is built from TRBV5-1 and TRBJ1-1; TRBD1 matches 11 bases. The CDR3 is 21 residues long. With V trimmed by 7 bases and J by 0 bases, 23 bases remained unmatched. Germline assignment: CDR1 SGHRS and CDR2 YFSETQ. In DNA, the CDR3 is TGCGCCAGCCAGCCCTTGGGAGGACAGGGGGCGCGGGGGTTGGTGAACACTGAAGCTTTCTTT. Its protein product is CASQPLGGQGARGLVNTEAFF.

This sequence joins TRBV25-1 and TRBJ1-3, with a weak D call TRBD1 (5 bases). The CDR3 extends over 18 amino acids. Germline V gene data show CDR1 as MGHDK and CDR2 as SYGVNS. Trimming cost V 7 bases and J 7 bases, with 29 bases left between them. The CDR3 DNA follows: TGTGCCAGCACCCCCACGAGGGGTGAAGGGTTCGGGAGGAACACCATATATTTT. This translates into CASTPTRGEGFGRNTIYF.

The chain links TRBV10-3 to TRBJ2-5; 12 bases line up with TRBD2. Germline trimming cut 3 bases from V and 5 bases from J; bases unmatched to any gene: 7. The CDR3 sequence is 16 residues long. Germline V CDR1 and CDR2: ENHRY, SYGVKD. The CDR3 coding sequence is TGTGCCATCAGTGATCCGACTAGCGGGAGCGGGGAGACCCAGTACTTC. Amino acid sequence: CAISDPTSGSGETQYF.

This chain joins TRBV5-8 and TRBJ1-1, with D maybe TRBD1 (6 bases). Germline V lookup: CDR1 SGHTS, CDR2 YDEGEE. The CDR3 extends over 13 amino acids. Trimming removed 4 bases from V and 9 bases from J, with 16 bases in between. The DNA for the CDR3 is TGTGCCAGCAGCCCCGGGACAACCAACAAAGCTTTCTTT. The encoded protein is CASSPGTTNKAFF.

The chain links TRBV7-2 to TRBJ2-3; D call uncertain. Between the trimmed V and J ends, which lost 2 bases and 0 bases, there was a span of 15 bases. CDR3 length equals 17 residues. Germline assignment: CDR1 SGHTA and CDR2 FQGNSA. The CDR3 region is CASSLIMAVSSTDTQYF. In nucleotides, the CDR3 is TGTGCCAGCAGCTTAATAATGGCCGTGTCTAGCACAGATACGCAGTATTTT.

In nucleotides, the CDR3 is TGTGCCAGCAGCCAAGGCCAGCGGGGGGGCTTAGAGACCCAGTACTTC. This codes for CASSQGQRGGLETQYF. The chain links TRBV14 to TRBJ2-5; 10 nucleotides line up with TRBD2. The CDR3 spans 16 residues. CDR1 is SGHDN and CDR2 is FVKESK in the germline V gene. V shed 1 base and J 4 bases; nucleotides not matched to a gene: 6.

This clone was counted a single time. The genes are TRBV10-2 and TRBJ2-5; 11 bases align to TRBD2. Germline CDR1 WSHSY, CDR2 SAAADI. The CDR3 covers 15 residues. Losses at the gene ends were 6 bases for V and 5 bases for J; bases not matched to a gene: 8. CDR3 amino acids: CASSATSGAGETQYF. The CDR3, as DNA: TGCGCCAGCAGCGCGACTAGCGGGGCGGGGGAGACCCAGTACTTC.

This sequence joins TRBV5-1 and TRBJ1-2; 11 nucleotides match TRBD1. Germline V gene data show CDR1 as SGHRS and CDR2 as YFSETQ. The CDR3 is 15 residues long. J was trimmed by 5 bases and V by 0 bases; bases with no gene match: 3. CDR3 sequence: CASSLEGQGGYGYTF. Here the CDR3 DNA reads TGCGCCAGCAGCTTGGAGGGACAGGGGGGATATGGCTACACCTTC. The entire variable domain, with the rest obtained from reference TRBV5-1 and TRBJ1-2, is as follows: KAGVTQTPRYLIKTRGQQVTLSCSPISGHRSVSWYQQTPGQGLQFLFEYFSETQRNKGNFPGRFSGRQFSNSRSEMNVSTLELGDSALYLCASSLEGQGGYGYTFGSGTRLTVV.

The rearrangement joins TRBV2 to TRBJ1-2; TRBD1 matches 7 bases. The J segment lost 4 bases and the V segment lost 1 base, leaving 3 bases of the junction unmatched. Looked up from germline, CDR1 is SNHLY and CDR2 is FYNNEI. The CDR3 covers 14 residues. CDR3: CASSEVEGAYGYTF. The CDR3 DNA follows: TGTGCCAGCAGTGAAGTGGAGGGGGCCTATGGCTACACCTTC.

This CDR3 is CASSLTPGLAGADKNIQYF. The CDR3 bases are TGTGCCAGCAGCTTAACGCCGGGACTAGCGGGAGCGGACAAAAACATTCAGTACTTC. V is TRBV5-6 and J is TRBJ2-4; 14 nucleotides align to TRBD2. The CDR3 sequence is 19 residues long. Germline V gene sequence: CDR1 SGHDT, CDR2 YYEEEE. V lost 2 bases, J lost 3 bases, and 10 bases stayed unmatched.

This chain joins TRBV6-5 and TRBJ1-1, with D unclear. Germline V gene sequence: CDR1 MNHEY, CDR2 SVGAGI. This CDR3 is 14 amino acids long. V lost 2 bases to trimming and J lost 4 bases, with 11 bases between them. CDR3 sequence: CASSYTSWSTEAFF. CDR3 coding DNA: TGTGCCAGCAGTTACACTTCCTGGAGCACTGAAGCTTTCTTT.

CDR3 sequence reads: CASSQDSRNTGELFF. The CDR3 region has the DNA TGCGCCAGCAGCCAAGATTCCAGGAACACCGGGGAGCTGTTTTTT. The J gene is TRBJ2-2, the V gene TRBV4-1; D gene unclear. The V and J ends lost 0 bases and 1 base respectively, with 6 bases between them. The germline V gene encodes CDR1 MGHRA and CDR2 YSYEKL. The CDR3 covers 15 residues.

This chain connects TRBV30 to TRBJ1-1; TRBD1 aligns across 9 bases. CDR1 GTSNPN and CDR2 SVGIG come from the germline V gene (reference sequence). Trimming cost V 5 bases and J 7 bases; bases outside gene matches: 8. This CDR3 region has 13 residues. In nucleotides, the CDR3 is TGTGCCTGGGGAGCGGGACAGGGATTTGAAGCTTTCTTT. Amino acids: CAWGAGQGFEAFF.

The rearrangement links TRBV7-2 to TRBJ2-1, with D perhaps TRBD2 (7 bases). Germline V gene sequence: CDR1 SGHTA, CDR2 FQGNSA. Between the trimmed V and J ends, which lost 4 bases and 6 bases, there was a span of 13 bases. This CDR3 comprises 14 residues. The CDR3, as DNA: TGTGCCAGCAGCTCCTCTGGGGGGGCCAATGAGCAGTTCTTC. Protein product: CASSSSGGANEQFF.

The chain combines TRBV27 with TRBJ2-1; 8 bases match TRBD1. Trimming removed 3 bases from V and 0 bases from J; junction bases left unmatched: 1. The length of the CDR3 is 15 residues. The V gene's germline CDR1 is MNHEY and CDR2 SMNVEV (reference sequence). In DNA, the CDR3 is TGTGCCAGCAGTTTTGGACAGGGCTCCTACAATGAGCAGTTCTTC. The encoded protein is CASSFGQGSYNEQFF.

This clone was detected once. The V gene is TRBV29-1, the J gene TRBJ2-7; D is possibly TRBD2 (6 bases). This CDR3 contains 13 residues. Trimming cost V 4 bases and J 5 bases, with 15 bases left between them. Germline lookup yields CDR1 SQVTM and CDR2 ANQGSEA. CDR3 protein: CSVVEGAADEQYF. DNA of the CDR3: TGCAGCGTTGTGGAGGGCGCGGCCGACGAGCAGTACTTC.

This clone was observed a few times. The CDR3 loop reads CASSTRTGPSTDTQYF. CDR3 coding DNA: TGTGCCAGCAGTACTCGGACAGGACCTAGCACAGATACGCAGTATTTT. This sequence joins TRBV6-6 and TRBJ2-3; TRBD1 matches at 7 bases. The CDR3 loop spans 16 amino acids. Germline trimming cut 5 bases from V and 0 bases from J; bases unmatched to any gene: 8. Germline V CDR1 and CDR2: MNHNY, SVGAGI (reference sequence).

V usage is TRBV3-1 (or the pseudogene TRBV3-2) and J usage is TRBJ1-6; D call uncertain. The V gene lost 1 base and the J gene lost 8 bases, with 9 bases spanning the gap. The length of the CDR3 is 14 residues. The germline V gene encodes CDR1 LGHDT and CDR2 YNNKEL (reference sequence). Here the CDR3 DNA reads TGTGCCAGCAGCCAAGCGCAGAACCATTCACCCCTCCACTTT. Residues: CASSQAQNHSPLHF.

This chain connects TRBV2 to TRBJ1-2; TRBD1 matches at 7 bases. The CDR3 runs to 15 residues. Germline CDR1 is SNHLY and CDR2 is FYNNEI. V lost 5 bases and J lost 2; bases outside the gene matches: 8. CDR3 residues: CASSYMDRLNYGYTF. The CDR3 nucleotides read TGTGCCAGCAGTTACATGGACAGGCTCAACTATGGCTACACCTTC. The variable domain in full, with the rest retrieved from reference TRBV2 and TRBJ1-2, is EPEVTQTPSHQVTQMGQEVILRCVPISNHLYFYWYRQILGQKVEFLVSFYNNEISEKSEIFDDQFSVERPDGSNFTLKIRSTKLEDSAMYFCASSYMDRLNYGYTFGSGTRLTVV.

V and J are TRBV18 and TRBJ1-1; D is uncertain. Trimming took off 4 bases at V and 5 bases at J, with 11 bases between the two ends. The CDR3 consists of 13 residues. Per germline, CDR1 KGHSH and CDR2 LQKENI. The CDR3: CASSHGQETEAFF. As DNA, the CDR3 is TGTGCCAGCTCACATGGTCAGGAAACTGAAGCTTTCTTT.

The V call is TRBV19, the J call TRBJ1-2; unclear D gene. Trimming left V 5 bases short and J 8 bases short, with 12 bases between. This CDR3 contains 12 residues. CDR1 LNHDA and CDR2 SQIVND come from the germline V gene (reference sequence). The DNA for the CDR3 is TGTGCCAGTAGTCCCAGAACACGCGGCTACACCTTC. This encodes CASSPRTRGYTF.